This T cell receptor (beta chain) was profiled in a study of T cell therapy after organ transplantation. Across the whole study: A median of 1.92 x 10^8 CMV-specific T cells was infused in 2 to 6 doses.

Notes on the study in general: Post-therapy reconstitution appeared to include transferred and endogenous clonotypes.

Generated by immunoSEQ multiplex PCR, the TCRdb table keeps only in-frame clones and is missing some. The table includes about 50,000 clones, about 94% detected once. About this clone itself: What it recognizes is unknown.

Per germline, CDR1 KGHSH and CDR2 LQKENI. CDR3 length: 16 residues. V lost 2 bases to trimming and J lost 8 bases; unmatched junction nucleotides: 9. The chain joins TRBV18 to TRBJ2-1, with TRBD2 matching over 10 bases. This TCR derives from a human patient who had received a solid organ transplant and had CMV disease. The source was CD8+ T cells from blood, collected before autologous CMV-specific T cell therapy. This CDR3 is CASSPVASGGMYEQFF. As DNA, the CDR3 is TGTGCCAGCTCACCAGTAGCTAGCGGGGGAATGTATGAGCAGTTCTTC. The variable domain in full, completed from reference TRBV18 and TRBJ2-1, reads NAGVMQNPRHLVRRRGQEARLRCSPMKGHSHVYWYRQLPEEGLKFMVYLQKENIIDESGMPKERFSAEFPKEGPSILRIQQVVRGDSAAYFCASSPVASGGMYEQFFGPGTRLTVL.